A single sample gave rise to the 3 T cell receptor beta chains below, sequenced in a study of Ad26.COV2.S vaccination and SARS-CoV-2 variants (dated by TCRdb to 2020 to 2022). The treatment or condition label for this specimen denotes: around 19 received Ad26.COV2.S at low or high dose, single or two shots; about 5 received placebo; per-sample allocation not given. Repertoires of vaccine and placebo recipients were sequenced from samples collected on day 63 after the first injection. Library creation used the immunoSEQ multiplex PCR assay. This immuneACCESS table, as held by TCRdb, lists in-frame sequences with V and J called but not all clones. Of the missing ones, under half trace to an unresolved V gene in checked studies; the others have no known cause. The sample table lists roughly 380,000 clones, roughly 84% of them with a count of one. Clones ranked in the top ten supply roughly 3.1% of the sample.

The sample consisted of peripheral blood, taken in a trial of Ad26.COV2.S vaccine versus placebo. The source is a person between 18 and 60 years old who received the Ad26.COV2.S COVID-19 vaccine or a placebo.

The rearrangement uses TRBV11-2 and TRBJ2-7; D may be TRBD2 (5 bases). Trimming shortened V by 4 bases and J by 2 bases, and 18 bases separated the two germline ends. The CDR3 covers 16 residues. Germline V lookup: CDR1 SGHAT, CDR2 FQNNGV. In DNA form, the CDR3 reads TGTGCCAGCAGCTCCACCCCAGCGGATATTACCTACGAGCAGTACTTC. Translation: CASSSTPADITYEQYF.

This rearrangement joins TRBV10-3 to TRBJ1-2; possible D gene TRBD1, 6 bases. CDR1 is ENHRY, CDR2 SYGVKD, per germline. The V and J ends lost 6 bases and 8 bases respectively, with 19 bases between them. The CDR3 runs 14 residues. The DNA of the CDR3 is TGTGCCATCAGGCGGGACAATCCCCCGGAGGGCTACACCTTC. Translating it yields CAIRRDNPPEGYTF.

The chain links TRBV30 to TRBJ2-4; TRBD1 agrees at 9 bases. The CDR3 is made up of 16 amino acids. Germline values: CDR1 GTSNPN, CDR2 SVGIG (reference sequence). J gave up 1 base and V 3 bases, and 7 bases lay outside the gene matches. CDR3 DNA sequence: TGTGCCTGGAGGTCACAGGGGGCGCGGGCCAAAAACATTCAGTACTTC. It yields the protein CAWRSQGARAKNIQYF.